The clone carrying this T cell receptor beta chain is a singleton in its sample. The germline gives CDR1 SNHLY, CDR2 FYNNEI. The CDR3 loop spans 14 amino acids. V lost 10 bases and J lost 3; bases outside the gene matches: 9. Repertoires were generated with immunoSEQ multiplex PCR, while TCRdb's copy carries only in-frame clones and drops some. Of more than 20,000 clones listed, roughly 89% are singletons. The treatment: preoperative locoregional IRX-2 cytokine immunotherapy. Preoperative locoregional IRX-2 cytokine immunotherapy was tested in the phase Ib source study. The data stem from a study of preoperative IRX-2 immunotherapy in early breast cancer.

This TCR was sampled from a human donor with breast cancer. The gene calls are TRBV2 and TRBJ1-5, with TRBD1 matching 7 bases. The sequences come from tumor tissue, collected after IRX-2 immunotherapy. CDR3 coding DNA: TGTGCCACCCAACAGGGGCTCAACAATCAGCCCCAGCATTTT. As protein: CATQQGLNNQPQHF.